The sequence of this T cell receptor (beta chain) was determined in a study of OX40 agonist ivuxolimab in advanced cancers. Clones were read by immunoSEQ multiplex PCR, and TCRdb kept only the in-frame ones, dropping some. The sample includes 40,000 to 50,000 clones, about 91% of them seen just once. Trimming left V 1 base short and J 5 bases short, with 24 bases between. This CDR3 has 18 residues. Germline CDR1 and CDR2: SEHNR and FQNEAQ (reference sequence). The J gene is TRBJ2-7, the V gene TRBV7-9, with D perhaps matching TRBD1 or TRBD2 (5 bases each). The receptor was derived from an adult with an advanced solid tumor such as melanoma, head and neck, liver or kidney cancer. The sample here was CD4+ or CD8+ T cells sorted from blood, taken in a trial of the OX40 agonist ivuxolimab. Here the CDR3 DNA reads TGTGCCAGCAGCTTAGGAGAAGGGACCCGGGCGATCCATCACGAGCAGTACGTC. Amino acids: CASSLGEGTRAIHHEQYV.